This is a list of T cell receptor beta chains from one sample in a study of blood T cell repertoires in COVID-19. Data came from immunoSEQ multiplex PCR; TCRdb stores just in-frame clones and leaves some out. The sample contains roughly 250,000 clones, about nine tenths of which appear only once. The sequenced material came from PBMCs or T cells enriched from blood (not recorded which). The receptors come from a woman aged 25 to 39 with acute COVID-19. Each CDR3 is given with its conserved first and last residue. A D gene is named only where the DNA matches it firmly. Where a row states a size, it is once, few, many or the class of an expanded clone; other rows omit it.

D: -
size: -
J: TRBJ2-1
V: TRBV19
CDR3: CASSPLGGAYNEQFF
DNA: TGTGCCAGTAGTCCCTTGGGGGGGGCTTACAATGAGCAGTTCTTC

D: -
size: -
J: TRBJ2-5
V: TRBV7-2
CDR3: CASSLNLGETQYF
DNA: TGTGCCAGCAGCTTAAACCTCGGGGAGACCCAGTACTTC

D: -
size: -
J: TRBJ1-3
V: TRBV11-2
CDR3: CASSLVQASSGNTIYF
DNA: TGTGCCAGCAGCTTAGTACAGGCGAGCTCTGGAAACACCATATATTTT

D: -
size: -
J: TRBJ1-3
V: TRBV12-5
CDR3: CASGTNGNTIYF
DNA: TGTGCTAGTGGCACAAACGGAAACACCATATATTTT

D: TRBD1
size: -
J: TRBJ1-1
V: TRBV27
CDR3: CASSRTGQVTEAFF
DNA: TGTGCCAGTTCGAGGACAGGGCAAGTAACTGAAGCTTTCTTT

D: -
size: -
J: TRBJ1-5
V: TRBV2
CDR3: CASGRQEDFNQPQHF
DNA: TGTGCCAGCGGGCGACAGGAAGACTTCAATCAGCCCCAGCATTTT

D: -
size: -
J: TRBJ1-2
V: TRBV10-1
CDR3: CASSESRYYGYTF
DNA: TGCGCCAGCAGTGAGTCGCGATACTATGGCTACACCTTC

D: TRBD1
size: -
J: TRBJ1-5
V: TRBV29-1
CDR3: CSVNEGTGSAGNQPQHF
DNA: TGCAGCGTCAACGAAGGGACAGGGTCGGCCGGCAATCAGCCCCAGCATTTT

D: TRBD1
size: -
J: TRBJ1-1
V: TRBV27
CDR3: CASSRQGVGTEAFF
DNA: TGTGCCAGCAGTCGACAGGGGGTGGGCACTGAAGCTTTCTTT

D: TRBD1
size: -
J: TRBJ1-5
V: TRBV30
CDR3: CAWRDRADQPQHF
DNA: TGTGCCTGGAGGGACAGGGCGGATCAGCCCCAGCATTTT

D: -
size: -
J: TRBJ1-1
V: TRBV4-3
CDR3: CASSQDGEGEDTEAFF
DNA: TGCGCCAGCAGCCAAGATGGGGAGGGCGAAGACACTGAAGCTTTCTTT

D: -
size: -
J: TRBJ2-1
V: TRBV11-2
CDR3: CASSQPGLSYNEQFF
DNA: TGTGCCAGCAGCCAACCGGGACTCTCCTACAATGAGCAGTTCTTC

D: TRBD1
size: -
J: TRBJ1-2
V: TRBV10-2
CDR3: CASSDQVITGEDYGYTF
DNA: TGCGCCAGCAGTGACCAAGTCATCACAGGGGAGGACTATGGCTACACCTTC

D: -
size: -
J: TRBJ1-5
V: TRBV21-1
CDR3: CASSGTPDQPQHF
DNA: TGTGCCAGCAGTGGGACACCTGATCAGCCCCAGCATTTT

D: TRBD1
size: -
J: TRBJ2-7
V: TRBV29-1
CDR3: CSVEGDRQHPLEQYF
DNA: TGCAGCGTTGAAGGGGACAGACAACACCCCCTCGAGCAGTACTTC

D: TRBD2
size: few
J: TRBJ2-1
V: TRBV30
CDR3: CASNGGSYNEQFF
DNA: TGTGCCTCTAACGGGGGGTCCTACAATGAGCAGTTCTTC

D: TRBD1
size: -
J: TRBJ1-4
V: TRBV7-9
CDR3: CASSLQGDSGEKLFF
DNA: TGTGCCAGCAGCTTACAAGGGGACAGTGGGGAAAAACTGTTTTTT

D: -
size: once
J: TRBJ1-5
V: TRBV5-6
CDR3: CASSFGWGGNQPQHF
DNA: TGTGCCAGCAGCTTTGGCTGGGGAGGCAATCAGCCCCAGCATTTT

D: TRBD2
size: -
J: TRBJ2-7
V: TRBV6-2/TRBV6-3
CDR3: CASSYSSASGGTYYEQYF
DNA: TGTGCCAGCAGTTACTCGAGCGCTAGCGGGGGAACTTACTACGAGCAGTACTTC

D: TRBD2
size: -
J: TRBJ2-5
V: TRBV6-5
CDR3: CASSYSRGVETQYF
DNA: TGTGCCAGCAGTTACTCGCGGGGGGTAGAGACCCAGTACTTC

D: -
size: -
J: TRBJ1-5
V: TRBV7-2
CDR3: CASSFRVDQPQHF
DNA: TGTGCCAGCAGCTTCAGGGTGGATCAGCCCCAGCATTTT

D: -
size: -
J: TRBJ2-2
V: TRBV7-9
CDR3: CASSLGQLAGELFF
DNA: TGTGCCAGCAGCCTTGGACAGTTGGCGGGGGAGCTGTTTTTT

D: -
size: -
J: TRBJ1-5
V: TRBV6-4
CDR3: CASSGEVNQPQHF
DNA: TGTGCCAGCAGTGGGGAGGTCAATCAGCCCCAGCATTTT

D: TRBD1
size: -
J: TRBJ1-1
V: TRBV29-1
CDR3: CSVGDRGSLAFF
DNA: TGCAGCGTTGGAGACAGGGGTAGTTTAGCTTTCTTT

D: -
size: -
J: TRBJ2-1
V: TRBV5-1
CDR3: CASSLGRAEDEQFF
DNA: TGCGCCAGCAGCTTGGGCAGGGCAGAGGATGAGCAGTTCTTC

D: TRBD1
size: -
J: TRBJ2-1
V: TRBV19
CDR3: CASSQDRSSYNEQFF
DNA: TGTGCCAGTAGTCAGGACAGGAGCTCCTACAATGAGCAGTTCTTC

D: -
size: -
J: TRBJ2-2
V: TRBV4-1
CDR3: CASSRILAANTGELFF
DNA: TGCGCCAGCAGCCGCATACTAGCAGCGAACACCGGGGAGCTGTTTTTT

D: TRBD1
size: -
J: TRBJ1-5
V: TRBV2
CDR3: CASRGQGRFSNQPQHF
DNA: TGTGCCAGCAGAGGACAGGGGAGATTTAGCAATCAGCCCCAGCATTTT

D: TRBD1
size: -
J: TRBJ1-1
V: TRBV11-2
CDR3: CASSSWDPDRGRTEAFF
DNA: TGTGCCAGCAGCTCTTGGGATCCGGACAGGGGGAGAACTGAAGCTTTCTTT

D: TRBD1
size: -
J: TRBJ1-2
V: TRBV9
CDR3: CASSVAQGAQDGYTF
DNA: TGTGCCAGCAGCGTAGCACAGGGGGCGCAGGATGGCTACACCTTC

D: -
size: -
J: TRBJ1-1
V: TRBV29-1
CDR3: CSGRQLEGTEAFF
DNA: TGCAGCGGACGACAACTCGAGGGAACTGAAGCTTTCTTT